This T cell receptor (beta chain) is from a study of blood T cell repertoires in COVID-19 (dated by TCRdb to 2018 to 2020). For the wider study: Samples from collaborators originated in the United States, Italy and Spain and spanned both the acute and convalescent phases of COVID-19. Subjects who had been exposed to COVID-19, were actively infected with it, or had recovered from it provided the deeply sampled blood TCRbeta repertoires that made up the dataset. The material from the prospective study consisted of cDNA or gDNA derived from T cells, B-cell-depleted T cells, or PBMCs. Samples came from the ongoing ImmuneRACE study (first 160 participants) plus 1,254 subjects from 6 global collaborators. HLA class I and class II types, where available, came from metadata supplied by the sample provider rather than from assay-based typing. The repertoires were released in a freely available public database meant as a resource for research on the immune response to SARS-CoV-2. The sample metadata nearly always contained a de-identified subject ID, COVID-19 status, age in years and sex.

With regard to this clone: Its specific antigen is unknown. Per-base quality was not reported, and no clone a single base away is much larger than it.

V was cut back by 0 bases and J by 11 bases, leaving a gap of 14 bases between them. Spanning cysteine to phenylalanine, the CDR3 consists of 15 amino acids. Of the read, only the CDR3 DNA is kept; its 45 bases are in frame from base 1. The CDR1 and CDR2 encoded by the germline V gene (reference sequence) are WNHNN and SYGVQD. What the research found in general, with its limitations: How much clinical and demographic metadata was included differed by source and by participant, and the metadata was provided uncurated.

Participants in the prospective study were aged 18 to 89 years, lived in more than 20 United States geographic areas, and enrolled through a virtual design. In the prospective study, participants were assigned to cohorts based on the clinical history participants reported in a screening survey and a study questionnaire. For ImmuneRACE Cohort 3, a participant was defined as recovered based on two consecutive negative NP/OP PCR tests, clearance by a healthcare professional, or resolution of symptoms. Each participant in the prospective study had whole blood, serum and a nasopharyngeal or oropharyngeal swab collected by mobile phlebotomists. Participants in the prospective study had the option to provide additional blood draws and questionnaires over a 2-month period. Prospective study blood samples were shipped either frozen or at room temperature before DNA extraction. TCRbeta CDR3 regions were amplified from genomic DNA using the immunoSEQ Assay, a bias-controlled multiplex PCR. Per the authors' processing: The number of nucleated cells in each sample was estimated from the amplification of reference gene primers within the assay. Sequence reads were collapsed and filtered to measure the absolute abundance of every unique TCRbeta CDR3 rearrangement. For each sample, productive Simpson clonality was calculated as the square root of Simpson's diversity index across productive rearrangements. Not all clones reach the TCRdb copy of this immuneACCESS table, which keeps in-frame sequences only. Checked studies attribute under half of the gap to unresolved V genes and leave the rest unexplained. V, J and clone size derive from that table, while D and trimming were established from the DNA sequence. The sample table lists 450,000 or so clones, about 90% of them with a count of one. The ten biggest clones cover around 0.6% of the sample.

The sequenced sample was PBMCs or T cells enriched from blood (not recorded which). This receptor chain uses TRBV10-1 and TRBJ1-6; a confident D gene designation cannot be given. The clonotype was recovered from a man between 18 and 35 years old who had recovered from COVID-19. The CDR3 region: CASSESRRSMAPLHF. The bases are TGCGCCAGCAGTGAGTCAAGACGGAGCATGGCACCCCTCCACTTT.